Listed here are 7 T cell receptor beta chains from one sample, sequenced in a study of blood T cell repertoires in COVID-19. Assay: immunoSEQ multiplex PCR; the TCRdb copy retains only in-frame clones and omits some. The repertoire holds about 39,000 clones, with just over 85% as singletons. Sequenced input: peripheral blood. The receptors shown here come from a man between 65 and 85 years old with acute or convalescent COVID-19.

CDR3 sequence: CASSETGGEKLFF. In nucleotides, the CDR3 is TGTGCCAGCAGTGAGACAGGGGGTGAAAAACTGTTTTTT. The rearrangement links TRBV25-1 to TRBJ1-4; TRBD1 aligns across 9 bases. This CDR3 has 13 amino acids. Germline-derived CDR1 and CDR2 are MGHDK and SYGVNS. Trimming removed 3 bases from V and 7 bases from J; junction bases left unmatched: 0.

The V and J genes are TRBV6-2 or TRBV6-3 and TRBJ2-5; D possibly corresponds to TRBD1 (6 bases). Germline CDR1 MNHEY, CDR2 SVGEGT. Trimming cost V 5 bases and J 5 bases, with 18 bases left between them. The CDR3 has 15 residues. The CDR3 is CASSPWDPGEETQYF. CDR3 nucleotides: TGTGCCAGCAGTCCCTGGGACCCAGGGGAGGAGACCCAGTACTTC.

The J gene is TRBJ2-3, the V gene TRBV7-3; 8 positions match TRBD2. The length of the CDR3 is 14 residues. Germline trimming cut 5 bases from V and 2 bases from J; bases unmatched to any gene: 3. Looked up from germline, CDR1 is SGHTA and CDR2 is FQGTGA. CDR3 sequence (DNA): TGTGCCAGCAGCCGTAGCGGGACCACAGATACGCAGTATTTT. Translating it yields CASSRSGTTDTQYF.

The chain couples TRBV7-9 to TRBJ2-5; possible D gene TRBD1, 6 bases. V was trimmed by 6 bases and J by 3 bases, leaving 14 bases between them. The CDR3 sequence is 14 residues long. The germline CDR1 and CDR2 sequences are SEHNR and FQNEAQ (reference sequence). Written as DNA, the CDR3 is TGTGCCAGCAGTGCACTCCAGGGGAAAGAGACCCAGTACTTC. Translating it yields CASSALQGKETQYF.

The chain joins TRBV2 to TRBJ1-4, with D unresolved. From germline, CDR1 is SNHLY and CDR2 FYNNEI. The V gene lost 7 bases and the J gene lost 0 bases, with 12 bases spanning the gap. The CDR3 sequence is 15 residues long. The CDR3 region has the DNA TGTGCCAGCACCCCAGGAAGGACAACTAATGAAAAACTGTTTTTT. Translated: CASTPGRTTNEKLFF.

The rearrangement uses TRBV28 and TRBJ1-1; TRBD1 is a possible D gene (6 bases). CDR1 and CDR2 from the germline V gene are MDHEN and SYDVKM. The CDR3 length is 14 residues. The V gene lost 8 bases and the J gene lost 5 bases, with 18 bases spanning the gap. In DNA form, the CDR3 reads TGTGCCAGCCGGGGGGGCGAACGTGTTACTGAAGCTTTCTTT. Encoded protein: CASRGGERVTEAFF.

The chain uses TRBV7-9 and TRBJ2-1; 10 bases are shared with TRBD2. Germline V gives CDR1 SEHNR, CDR2 FQNEAQ (reference sequence). V shed 5 bases, J shed 7 bases, and the junction held 14 bases outside the gene matches. This CDR3 is 17 amino acids long. CDR3 amino acids: CASSPPAGAGGPNEQFF. CDR3 bases: TGTGCCAGCAGCCCCCCGGCGGGAGCGGGAGGGCCGAATGAGCAGTTCTTC. Using reference TRBV7-9 and TRBJ2-1 for the parts outside the CDR3, the full variable domain is DTGVSQNPRHKITKRGQNVTFRCDPISEHNRLYWYRQTLGQGPEFLTYFQNEAQLEKSRLLSDRFSAERPKGSFSTLEIQRTEQGDSAMYLCASSPPAGAGGPNEQFFGPGTRLTVL.